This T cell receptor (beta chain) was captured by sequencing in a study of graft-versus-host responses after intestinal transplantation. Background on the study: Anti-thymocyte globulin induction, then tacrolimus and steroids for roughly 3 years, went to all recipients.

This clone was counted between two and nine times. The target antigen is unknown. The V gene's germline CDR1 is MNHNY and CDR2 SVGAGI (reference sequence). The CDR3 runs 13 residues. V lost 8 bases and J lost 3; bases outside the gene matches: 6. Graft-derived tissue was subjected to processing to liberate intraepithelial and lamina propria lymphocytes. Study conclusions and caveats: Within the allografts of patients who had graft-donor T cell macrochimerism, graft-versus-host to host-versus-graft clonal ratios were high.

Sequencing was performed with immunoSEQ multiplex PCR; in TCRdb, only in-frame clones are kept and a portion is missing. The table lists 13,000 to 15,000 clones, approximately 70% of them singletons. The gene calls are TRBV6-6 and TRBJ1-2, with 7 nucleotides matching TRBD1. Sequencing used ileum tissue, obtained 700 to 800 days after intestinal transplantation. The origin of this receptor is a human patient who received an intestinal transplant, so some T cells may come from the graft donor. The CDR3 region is CASRDSNDYGYTF. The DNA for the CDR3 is TGTGCCAGCCGGGACAGCAATGACTATGGCTACACCTTC.